The clone carrying this T cell receptor beta chain was observed a few times. Its antigen is unidentified. Germline V gives CDR1 SNHLY, CDR2 FYNNEI. V lost 5 bases and J 2 bases, leaving 12 bases between the germline ends. The CDR3 is made up of 15 amino acids. The sample comes from a study of cytomegalovirus exposure and HLA in healthy donors. Researchers ran the PCR with 60 Vbeta and 13 Jbeta primers. How the authors handled the data: Approximately 9.9 million shared chains were among the approximately 87 million unique TCR beta chains that a later analysis counted. The protocol was immunoSEQ multiplex PCR, while the TCRdb copy is restricted to in-frame clones and leaves out a portion. V and J calls and clone size follow that table, whereas D and trimming were derived from the DNA. There are roughly 160,000 clones in the sample; 70% to 85% occur only once, and 1.5% to 2% lies in the top ten. Study-level points and caveats: Earlier analysis found most TCR beta V segments productive about 87% or about 30% of the time. Immune exposure information comprised only CMV serostatus.

The sample consisted of PBMCs. V gene TRBV2 combines with J gene TRBJ2-2; D possibly corresponds to TRBD1 (6 bases). The receptor comes from a woman in her 30s in good health and CMV-seronegative. This CDR3 is CASSLQGLNTGELFF. In DNA, the CDR3 is TGTGCCAGCAGTCTACAGGGTTTAAACACCGGGGAGCTGTTTTTT. Complete variable domain (other parts from reference TRBV2 and TRBJ2-2): EPEVTQTPSHQVTQMGQEVILRCVPISNHLYFYWYRQILGQKVEFLVSFYNNEISEKSEIFDDQFSVERPDGSNFTLKIRSTKLEDSAMYFCASSLQGLNTGELFFGEGSRLTVL.